Listed here are 16 T cell receptor beta chains from one sample, sequenced in a study of human T cells and chemical hapten exposure. The time point was: healthy volunteer bleed at 6 weeks. The starting material, unfractionated whole blood, was used for total RNA extraction. One entry per CDR3 protein results from TCRdb running MiXCR on the RACE reads. In the table there are about 77,000 distinct CDR3 sequences, approximately 8.1% of which are singletons. Sequencing input: whole blood. These receptors all come from a female donor in good health. Some clones in this sample may be carry-over from other donors' samples.

This chain uses TRBV12-3 or TRBV12-4 with TRBJ2-3; D perhaps matches TRBD1 (5 bases). The CDR3 totals 17 residues. V dropped 3 bases and J dropped 0 bases, with 16 bases sitting between them. Written as DNA, the CDR3 is TGTGCCAGCAGTTTTCTGACAGAAATAACCAGCACAGATACGCAGTATTTT. Translating gives CASSFLTEITSTDTQYF.

This clonotype was counted ten times or more. This chain uses TRBV6-4 with TRBJ2-3; D is uncertain. This CDR3 region has 13 residues. CDR1 MRHNA and CDR2 SNTAGT come from the germline V gene. V was pared by 6 bases and J by 0 bases, with 7 bases between. The CDR3 DNA follows: TGTGCCAGCAGCGGAGTTAGCACAGATACGCAGTATTTT. This sequence encodes CASSGVSTDTQYF.

This clonotype was recorded many times. The V and J genes are TRBV29-1 and TRBJ1-1; D is ambiguous. Germline V gene sequence: CDR1 SQVTM, CDR2 ANQGSEA. The length of the CDR3 is 12 residues. Trimming removed 2 bases from V and 5 bases from J, with 9 bases in between. CDR3 coding DNA: TGCAGCGTTGAACCCACTGGTACTGAAGCTTTCTTT. Translated, it gives CSVEPTGTEAFF.

This clonotype showed up many times. This chain connects TRBV12-3 or TRBV12-4 to TRBJ1-4; D gene uncertain. Trimming stripped 3 bases from V and 3 bases from J, with 23 bases between. This CDR3 has 19 residues. The CDR3 sequence is CASSFGPAGLSGANEKLFF. The CDR3 coding sequence is TGTGCCAGCAGTTTCGGGCCGGCCGGGCTTAGTGGTGCTAATGAAAAACTGTTTTTT.

In its sample, this clonotype was seen a few times. The V and J genes are TRBV6-5 and TRBJ1-4; 8 bases fit TRBD1. Unmatched junction bases numbered 6, after V lost 5 bases and J lost 10 bases. The length of the CDR3 is 13 residues. The germline V gene has CDR1 MNHEY and CDR2 SVGAGI. The CDR3 loop is CASSENTGGKLFF. Here the CDR3 DNA reads TGTGCCAGCAGTGAAAATACAGGGGGAAAACTGTTTTTT.

This clonotype was counted ten times or more. At one of its ends the junction is not consistent with the germline gene, which may arise from a read error. This sequence joins TRBV6-2 or TRBV6-3 and TRBJ2-3; no reliable D call. The CDR3 has 13 amino acids. The germline V gene has CDR1 MNHEY and CDR2 SVGEGT. The CDR3 DNA follows: TGTGCCAGCAGTTTCCCCCCGACGGAGAGCATGTGTTTT. This sequence encodes CASSFPPTESMCF.

This clonotype was detected a few times. Sequence at one end of the junction differs from germline and may be a read error. The gene calls are TRBV18 and TRBJ2-3; 8 bases align to TRBD2. CDR1 and CDR2 (germline): KGHSH, LQKENI. This CDR3 spans 14 amino acids. CDR3 nucleotide sequence: TGTGCCAGCTCACCATGGACTAGCAGAGATACGCAGTATTTT. It codes for CASSPWTSRDTQYF.

This clonotype was recorded many times. The chain is built from TRBV2 and TRBJ1-2, with no clear D. This CDR3 region has 16 residues. V dropped 2 bases and J dropped 0 bases, with 13 bases sitting between them. Germline V lookup: CDR1 SNHLY, CDR2 FYNNEI. The CDR3 bases are TGTGCCAGCAGTGAATGGCCGAGGGAAGCTAACTATGGCTACACCTTC. This gives the protein CASSEWPREANYGYTF.

The V gene is TRBV29-1, the J gene TRBJ2-1; 7 nucleotides align to TRBD1. The CDR3 is made up of 12 amino acids. Trimming took 3 bases from V and 6 from J; bases not matched to a gene: 2. CDR1 is SQVTM and CDR2 is ANQGSEA in the germline V gene. The CDR3 loop is CSVDGTANEQFF. CDR3 DNA sequence: TGCAGCGTTGACGGGACAGCCAATGAGCAGTTCTTC.

This clonotype was seen only once. The chain is built from TRBV7-2 and TRBJ1-4; D is unresolved. The CDR3 runs 15 residues. Trimming pared 1 base from V and 2 bases from J, leaving 8 bases between. Germline CDR1 reads SGHTA; CDR2 reads FQGNSA. This CDR3 reads CASSLVGFTNEKLFF. CDR3 DNA sequence: TGTGCCAGCAGCTTAGTGGGGTTCACTAATGAAAAACTGTTTTTT.

Only a few counts were recorded for this clonotype. V and J are TRBV4-1 and TRBJ2-5; TRBD1 aligns across 7 bases. The length of the CDR3 is 16 residues. J gave up 4 bases and V 4 bases, and 12 bases lay outside the gene matches. Germline values: CDR1 MGHRA, CDR2 YSYEKL. DNA of the CDR3: TGCGCCAGCAGCCGAACACGGACAGGTGGGGGAGAGACCCAGTACTTC. It encodes CASSRTRTGGGETQYF.

The chain has TRBV2 and TRBJ1-6; D gene uncertain. CDR3 length: 13 residues. V was pared by 7 bases and J by 7 bases, with 11 bases between. Germline lookup yields CDR1 SNHLY and CDR2 FYNNEI. CDR3 sequence (DNA): TGTGCCAGCATATGGACGGGCAATTCACCCCTCCACTTT. Translated, it gives CASIWTGNSPLHF.

This clonotype was seen ten or more times. The rearrangement uses TRBV20-1 and TRBJ1-5; perhaps TRBD1 as D (6 bases). This CDR3 comprises 18 residues. The germline gives CDR1 DFQATT, CDR2 SNEGSKA (reference sequence). Trimming pared 4 bases from V and 2 bases from J, leaving 24 bases between. The CDR3 sequence: CSATFDRLGIGRNQPQHF. CDR3 in DNA: TGCAGTGCTACCTTCGACAGGCTCGGCATAGGGCGCAATCAGCCCCAGCATTTT.

This clonotype was recorded at least ten times. V is TRBV4-2 and J is TRBJ2-1; 14 bases line up with TRBD2. The CDR3 spans 15 residues. V was clipped by 3 bases and J by 7 bases; unmatched bases: 2. Germline-derived CDR1 and CDR2 are LGHNA and YNFKEQ. The CDR3 DNA follows: TGTGCCAGCAGCCAGGGACTAGCGGGGGATAATGAGCAGTTCTTC. Its protein is CASSQGLAGDNEQFF.

In its sample, this clonotype was seen many times. CDR3 loop: CATSIDRGSGANVLTF. For the CDR3, the DNA is TGTGCCACCAGCATAGACAGGGGGTCCGGGGCCAACGTCCTGACTTTC. The chain couples TRBV15 to TRBJ2-6, with 9 bases lining up with TRBD1. CDR1 and CDR2 (germline): LNHNV, YYDKDF (reference sequence). CDR3 length: 16 residues. With V trimmed by 4 bases and J by 4 bases, 5 bases remained unmatched. The whole variable domain, remainder taken from reference TRBV15 and TRBJ2-6, is DAMVIQNPRYQVTQFGKPVTLSCSQTLNHNVMYWYQQKSSQAPKLLFHYYDKDFNNEADTPDNFQSRRPNTSFCFLDIRSPGLGDTAMYLCATSIDRGSGANVLTFGAGSRLTVL.

At least ten counts were recorded for this clonotype. The gene calls are TRBV20-1 and TRBJ1-1; D uncertain. V lost 2 bases, J lost 3 bases, and 7 bases lay in between. From germline, CDR1 is DFQATT and CDR2 SNEGSKA (reference sequence). The CDR3 runs to 12 residues. The CDR3 bases are TGCAGTGCTAGACCCGGGGACACTGAAGCTTTCTTT. Protein sequence: CSARPGDTEAFF.